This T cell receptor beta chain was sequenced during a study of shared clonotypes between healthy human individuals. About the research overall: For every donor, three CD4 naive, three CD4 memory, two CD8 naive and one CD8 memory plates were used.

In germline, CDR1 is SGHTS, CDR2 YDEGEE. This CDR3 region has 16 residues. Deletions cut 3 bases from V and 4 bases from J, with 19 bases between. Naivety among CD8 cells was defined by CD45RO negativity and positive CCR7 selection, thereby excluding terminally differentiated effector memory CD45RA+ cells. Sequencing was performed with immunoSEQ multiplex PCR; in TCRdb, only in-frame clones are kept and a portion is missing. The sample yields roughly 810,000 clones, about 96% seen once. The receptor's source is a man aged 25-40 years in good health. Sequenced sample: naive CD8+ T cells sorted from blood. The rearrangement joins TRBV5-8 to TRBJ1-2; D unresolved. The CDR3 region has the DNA TGTGCCAGCAGCTCAATACGACCTGCTCGGATCTATGGCTACACCTTC. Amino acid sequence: CASSSIRPARIYGYTF.